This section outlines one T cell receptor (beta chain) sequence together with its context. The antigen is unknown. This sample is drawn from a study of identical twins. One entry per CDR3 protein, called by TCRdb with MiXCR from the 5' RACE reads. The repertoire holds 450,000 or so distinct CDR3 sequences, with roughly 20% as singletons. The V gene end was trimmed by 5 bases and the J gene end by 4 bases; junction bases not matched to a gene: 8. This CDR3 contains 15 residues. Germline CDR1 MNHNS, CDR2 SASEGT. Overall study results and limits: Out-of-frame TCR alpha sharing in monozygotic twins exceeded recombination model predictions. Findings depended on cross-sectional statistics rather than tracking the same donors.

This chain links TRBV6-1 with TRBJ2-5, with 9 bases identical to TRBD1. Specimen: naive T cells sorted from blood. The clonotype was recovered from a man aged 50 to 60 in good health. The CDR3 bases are TGTGCCAGCAGTACCGGGACAGGGCCCGGAGAGACCCAGTACTTC. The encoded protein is CASSTGTGPGETQYF.